The 30 T cell receptor beta chains in this list originate from one sample, sequenced in a study of blood T cells in healthy people across ages. A sample-barcoded 5' primer and a J-beta primer mix were used in a second PCR of roughly 7 to 11 cycles. TCRdb reanalysed the 5' RACE reads using MiXCR and keeps one entry per CDR3 protein. The repertoire includes some 700,000 distinct CDR3 sequences, more than 40% of them detected once, and around a fifth sits in the top ten. The sequenced sample consisted of blood. The receptors were gathered from a woman aged 55-69 years in good health.

V usage is TRBV7-6 and J usage is TRBJ2-7; possibly TRBD2 for D (5 bases). V lost 5 bases and J lost 6, with 20 bases in between. CDR3 length: 15 amino acids. From germline, CDR1 is SGHVS and CDR2 FNYEAQ. CDR3 region: CASSGAEGRSREQYF. The CDR3 DNA reads as TGTGCCAGCAGCGGAGCAGAGGGCCGTTCACGCGAGCAGTACTTC.

This chain uses TRBV30 with TRBJ1-6, with a possible D match to TRBD1 (6 bases). The CDR3 loop spans 15 amino acids. The germline V and J ends were trimmed by 1 base and 3 bases, with 10 bases remaining between them. Germline loops: CDR1 GTSNPN, CDR2 SVGIG (reference sequence). The CDR3 loop reads CAWSGQAFYNSPLHF. The DNA for the CDR3 is TGTGCCTGGAGTGGACAGGCCTTCTATAATTCACCCCTCCACTTT.

Only a few counts were recorded for this clonotype. This chain connects TRBV10-3 to TRBJ2-1, with D possibly matching TRBD2 (6 bases). The CDR3 is made up of 18 amino acids. V was shortened by 0 bases and J by 1 base, with 16 bases between the two germline ends. CDR1 ENHRY and CDR2 SYGVKD come from the germline V gene. The CDR3 coding sequence is TGTGCCATCAGTGAGTCGTCTGGTGGGAGGTTTTCCTACAATGAGCAGTTCTTC. It is translated as CAISESSGGRFSYNEQFF.

V usage is TRBV15 and J usage is TRBJ1-5, with D uncertain. This CDR3 is built from 12 residues. V gave up 3 bases and J gave up 4 bases, with 4 bases separating them. Germline CDR1 and CDR2: LNHNV and YYDKDF (reference sequence). The CDR3 DNA reads TGTGCCACCAGCAGGATTAATCAGCCCCAGCATTTT. Protein product: CATSRINQPQHF.

This rearrangement joins TRBV6-1 to TRBJ2-1; 7 bases are a match to TRBD1. The germline gives CDR1 MNHNS, CDR2 SASEGT. V was clipped by 2 bases and J by 2 bases; unmatched bases: 9. The CDR3 covers 17 residues. The CDR3 is CASSENRWQGAYNEQFF. The CDR3 DNA reads as TGTGCCAGCAGTGAAAATCGTTGGCAGGGGGCCTACAATGAGCAGTTCTTC.

The rearrangement uses TRBV5-1 and TRBJ2-2; no definite D call. Germline-derived CDR1 and CDR2 are SGHRS and YFSETQ. The V end was cut by 4 bases, the J end by 2 bases, with 6 bases between. The CDR3 totals 13 residues. CDR3 nucleotides: TGCGCCAGCAGCACCGGAAACACCGGGGAGCTGTTTTTT. Amino acids: CASSTGNTGELFF.

This rearrangement joins TRBV7-3 to TRBJ2-1; D unresolved. Trimming removed 2 bases at V and 2 bases at J, with 10 bases between. There are 15 residues in the CDR3. Germline CDR1 reads SGHTA; CDR2 reads FQGTGA. The CDR3: CASSLFVSAYNEQFF. The DNA for the CDR3 is TGTGCCAGCAGCTTATTTGTGAGCGCCTACAATGAGCAGTTCTTC.

Only a few counts were recorded for this clonotype. V gene TRBV11-1 combines with J gene TRBJ2-5, with TRBD2 identical over 8 bases. Per germline, CDR1 SGHAT and CDR2 FQDESV (reference sequence). The CDR3 runs 15 residues. The ends lost 5 bases at V and 11 bases at J; junction bases unmatched: 16. The CDR3 DNA reads TGTGCCAGCAGCCTGAGCGGGGGTCCCTACAATGAGCAGTACTTC. Amino acids: CASSLSGGPYNEQYF.

This chain joins TRBV6-5 and TRBJ1-5, with D possibly matching TRBD1 (5 bases). Germline CDR1 MNHEY, CDR2 SVGAGI. V lost 2 bases and J 9 bases, leaving 14 bases between the germline ends. The CDR3 length is 14 residues. Here the CDR3 reads CASSYDSGKRPQHF. In nucleotides, the CDR3 is TGTGCCAGCAGTTACGATTCAGGGAAACGGCCCCAGCATTTT.

This clonotype has a handful of counts. V usage is TRBV20-1 and J usage is TRBJ2-5; D may be TRBD1 (6 bases). V lost 4 bases and J 9 bases, leaving 18 bases between the germline ends. This CDR3 has 13 amino acids. Germline V gives CDR1 DFQATT, CDR2 SNEGSKA (reference sequence). CDR3 region: CSAIRTAEKAQYF. CDR3 bases: TGCAGTGCTATACGGACAGCCGAGAAGGCCCAGTACTTC.

Points on this clonotype: Just one base apart from a much larger clone, this may be a read error. This rearrangement joins TRBV4-2 to TRBJ2-7; D could derive from TRBD1 or TRBD2 (5 bases each). Germline CDR1 and CDR2: LGHNA and YNFKEQ. Trimming took off 4 bases at V and 2 bases at J, with 15 bases between the two ends. The CDR3 sequence is 15 residues long. The CDR3 region has the DNA TGTGCCAGCAGCCCGGGACGAATCGACGCCTACGAGCAGTACTTC. As protein: CASSPGRIDAYEQYF.

The sample holds a few counts of this clonotype. The J gene is TRBJ2-3, the V gene TRBV20-1; 11 nucleotides line up with TRBD2. In germline, CDR1 is DFQATT, CDR2 SNEGSKA (reference sequence). There are 15 residues in the CDR3. V lost 3 bases and J lost 4; bases outside the gene matches: 6. CDR3 bases: TGCAGTGCTAGCCCGACTAGCGGGGTCCCAGATACGCAGTATTTT. Its protein is CSASPTSGVPDTQYF.

V is TRBV7-8 and J is TRBJ2-5, with D perhaps TRBD1 or TRBD2 (6 bases each). Trimming cost V 0 bases and J 6 bases, with 11 bases left between them. Looked up from germline, CDR1 is SGHVS and CDR2 is FQNEAQ. The CDR3 runs to 14 residues. The CDR3 coding sequence is TGTGCCAGCAGCTTAGCAGGGGGAGGAAAGACCCAGTACTTC. This codes for CASSLAGGGKTQYF.

The rearrangement links TRBV12-5 to TRBJ2-5; no firm D call. The CDR3 extends over 13 amino acids. From germline, CDR1 is LGHNT and CDR2 FRNRAP. V was pared by 5 bases and J by 0 bases, with 7 bases between. The CDR3 spells CASGPRDQETQYF. In DNA, the CDR3 is TGTGCTAGTGGTCCCCGGGACCAAGAGACCCAGTACTTC.

This clonotype was counted a few times. Germline is not matched at one junction end, which may reflect a read error. The J gene is TRBJ2-2, the V gene TRBV7-7; TRBD1 matches 9 bases. The CDR3 is made up of 15 amino acids. Per germline, CDR1 SSHAT and CDR2 FNYEAQ (reference sequence). The CDR3, as DNA: TGTGCTAGCAGTTCGACAGGGGGGAACACCGGGGAGCTGTTTTTT. The encoded protein is CASSSTGGNTGELFF.

V gene TRBV20-1 combines with J gene TRBJ2-1, with D perhaps TRBD1 (5 bases). Trimming shortened V by 3 bases and J by 2 bases, and 8 bases separated the two germline ends. The CDR3 covers 13 residues. In germline, CDR1 is DFQATT, CDR2 SNEGSKA (reference sequence). CDR3 region: CSASVRAYNEQFF. DNA for the CDR3: TGCAGTGCTAGTGTCAGGGCCTACAATGAGCAGTTCTTC.

This clonotype was seen a few times. The rearrangement links TRBV20-1 to TRBJ2-7, with TRBD2 matching 13 bases. Trimming removed 0 bases from V and 7 bases from J; junction bases left unmatched: 15. CDR1 is DFQATT and CDR2 is SNEGSKA in the germline V gene (reference sequence). This CDR3 spans 18 amino acids. CDR3 sequence (DNA): TGCAGTGCTAGAGATCGCCCCGGGACTAGCGGGACGGGGGAAGAGCAGTACTTC. Its protein is CSARDRPGTSGTGEEQYF.

The V and J genes are TRBV2 and TRBJ1-2, with a weak D call TRBD1 (5 bases). Per the germline V gene, CDR1 is SNHLY and CDR2 is FYNNEI. The CDR3 spans 14 residues. V was cut by 8 bases and J by 4 bases, with 17 bases left in between. This chain's CDR3 is CASSRDPGLYGYTF. The CDR3 nucleotides are TGTGCCAGCTCGCGGGACCCAGGGCTCTATGGCTACACCTTC.

About this clonotype itself: This could be a read error, since a much larger clone is one nucleotide away. The chain couples TRBV7-9 to TRBJ1-5; D may be TRBD1 (5 bases). Trimming took off 4 bases at V and 7 bases at J, with 11 bases between the two ends. Germline V lookup: CDR1 SEHNR, CDR2 FQNEAQ (reference sequence). The CDR3 extends over 13 amino acids. This CDR3 reads CASSWVGEQPQHF. The CDR3 nucleotides read TGTGCCAGCAGCTGGGTAGGGGAACAGCCCCAGCATTTT.

V and J are TRBV7-2 and TRBJ1-6; TRBD1 is a possible D gene (5 bases). The germline CDR1 and CDR2 sequences are SGHTA and FQGNSA. CDR3 length: 16 amino acids. The V end lost 2 bases, the J end lost 8 bases, and 16 bases lay between the germline ends. For the CDR3, the DNA is TGTGCCAGCAGCTTACAATCAGGGAGGGAGGATTCACCCCTCCACTTT. It encodes CASSLQSGREDSPLHF.

This sequence joins TRBV5-1 and TRBJ2-4, with TRBD2 matching 14 bases. Germline V CDR1 and CDR2: SGHRS, YFSETQ. J lost 13 bases, V lost 1 base, and 7 bases had no gene match. The CDR3 contains 15 residues. Here the CDR3 DNA reads TGCGCCAGCAGCTTGAGACTAGCGGGAGGGTCTGAGCAGTACTTC. The encoded protein is CASSLRLAGGSEQYF.

The chain recombines TRBV18 with TRBJ1-1, with 8 positions matching TRBD1. This CDR3 has 13 residues. In germline, CDR1 is KGHSH, CDR2 LQKENI. V was pared by 3 bases and J by 9 bases, with 6 bases of the junction left unmatched. CDR3 region: CASSPLGQEQAFF. In DNA, the CDR3 is TGTGCCAGCTCACCCCTGGGACAGGAACAAGCTTTCTTT.

This chain connects TRBV11-2 to TRBJ2-1; no definite D call. This CDR3 is 18 amino acids long. Germline assignment: CDR1 SGHAT and CDR2 FQNNGV. Between the trimmed V and J ends, which lost 4 bases and 0 bases, there was a span of 19 bases. This CDR3 is CASSSAAISPSSYNEQFF. The CDR3 DNA sequence: TGTGCCAGCAGCTCCGCAGCGATTAGCCCCAGCTCCTACAATGAGCAGTTCTTC.

This clonotype was found a few times. V is TRBV11-2 and J is TRBJ2-5; 11 bases are a match to TRBD1. V trimming: 5 bases; J trimming: 5 bases; junction bases outside the gene matches: 4. This CDR3 spans 14 amino acids. Per germline, CDR1 SGHAT and CDR2 FQNNGV. The CDR3 bases are TGTGCCAGCAGCCTAGGACAGGGGGCTGAGACCCAGTACTTC. This gives the protein CASSLGQGAETQYF.

This clonotype appeared a few times. The V and J genes are TRBV7-9 and TRBJ1-2; the D gene is possibly TRBD1 (5 bases). Germline lookup yields CDR1 SEHNR and CDR2 FQNEAQ (reference sequence). V lost 4 bases and J lost 3, with 18 bases in between. There are 16 residues in the CDR3. In DNA, the CDR3 is TGTGCCAGCAGCTCCGGGTGGACACCGCTAGACTATGGCTACACCTTC. Its translation is CASSSGWTPLDYGYTF. Drawing the rest from reference TRBV7-9 and TRBJ1-2, the complete variable domain is DTGVSQNPRHKITKRGQNVTFRCDPISEHNRLYWYRQTLGQGPEFLTYFQNEAQLEKSRLLSDRFSAERPKGSFSTLEIQRTEQGDSAMYLCASSSGWTPLDYGYTFGSGTRLTVV.

The chain joins TRBV20-1 to TRBJ2-7; D possibly corresponds to TRBD1 (6 bases). Gene TRBJ2-5 matches the end of the DNA better, so the J call may be wrong. This CDR3 contains 13 residues. Per germline, CDR1 DFQATT and CDR2 SNEGSKA (reference sequence). The CDR3 DNA reads as TGCAGTGCTAGAGAAGGACAGACTTGGACCCAGTACTTC. Translating gives CSAREGQTWTQYF.

The gene calls are TRBV28 and TRBJ2-4; possibly TRBD1 for D (6 bases). The J call could be wrong; TRBJ2-7 is a better fit for the DNA end. The CDR3 spans 16 residues. Germline lookup yields CDR1 MDHEN and CDR2 SYDVKM. In DNA, the CDR3 is TGTGCCAGCAGGATACCCTACAGGGAAAACGCCTACGAGCAGTACTTC. It codes for CASRIPYRENAYEQYF.

This clonotype occurred a few times. This chain joins TRBV4-2 and TRBJ1-1; maybe TRBD1 (6 bases). V dropped 0 bases and J dropped 2 bases, with 13 bases sitting between them. Germline-derived CDR1 and CDR2 are LGHNA and YNFKEQ. The CDR3 has 16 amino acids. DNA of the CDR3: TGTGCCAGCAGCCAAGAGGGGGGGCGAGTTAACACTGAAGCTTTCTTT. It translates to CASSQEGGRVNTEAFF.

The table lists this clonotype with a few counts. This chain joins TRBV12-3 or TRBV12-4 and TRBJ1-1; maybe TRBD1 (5 bases). V gave up 2 bases and J gave up 6 bases, with 13 bases separating them. The CDR3 has 14 residues. This CDR3 is CASSLNSGKAEAFF. CDR3 nucleotide sequence: TGTGCCAGCAGTTTAAATTCAGGGAAGGCTGAAGCTTTCTTT.

The rearrangement links TRBV21-1 to TRBJ1-1. TRBV21-1 is a pseudogene. The CDR3 loop spans 11 amino acids. The CDR3 DNA reads TGTGCCACCGGCCAGCCGCATGAAGCTTTCTTT. Its protein is CATGQPHEAFF.